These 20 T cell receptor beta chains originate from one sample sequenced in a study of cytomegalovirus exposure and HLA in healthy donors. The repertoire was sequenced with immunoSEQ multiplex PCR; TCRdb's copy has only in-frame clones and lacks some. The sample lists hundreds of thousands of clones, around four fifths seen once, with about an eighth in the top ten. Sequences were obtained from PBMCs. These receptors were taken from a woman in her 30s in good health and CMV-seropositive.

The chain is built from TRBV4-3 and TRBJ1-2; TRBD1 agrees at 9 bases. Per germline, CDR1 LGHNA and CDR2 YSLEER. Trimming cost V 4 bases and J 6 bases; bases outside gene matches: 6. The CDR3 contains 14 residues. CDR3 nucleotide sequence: TGCGCCAGCAGCCGATACAGGGGGCAAGATGGCTACACCTTC. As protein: CASSRYRGQDGYTF.

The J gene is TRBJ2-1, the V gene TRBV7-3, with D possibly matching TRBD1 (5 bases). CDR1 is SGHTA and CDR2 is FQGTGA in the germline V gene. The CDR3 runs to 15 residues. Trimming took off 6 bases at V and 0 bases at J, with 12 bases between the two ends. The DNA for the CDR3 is TGTGCCAGCAGTTCAGACAGTAGCTCCTACAATGAGCAGTTCTTC. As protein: CASSSDSSSYNEQFF.

CDR3 in DNA: TGTGCCAGCAGCCGGCGGGTCCCCCAAGAGACCCAGTACTTC. Amino acids: CASSRRVPQETQYF. This chain connects TRBV7-9 to TRBJ2-5; tentative D call: TRBD2 (5 bases). This CDR3 has 14 amino acids. The V and J ends lost 5 bases and 1 base respectively, with 11 bases between them. CDR1 and CDR2 (germline): SEHNR, FQNEAQ (reference sequence).

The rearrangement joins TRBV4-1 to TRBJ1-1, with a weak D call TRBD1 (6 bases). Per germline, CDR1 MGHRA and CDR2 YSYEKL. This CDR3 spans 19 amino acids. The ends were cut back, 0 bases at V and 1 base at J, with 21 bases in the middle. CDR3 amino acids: CASSQDWSKGGLRNTEAFF. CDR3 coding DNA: TGCGCCAGCAGCCAAGATTGGTCTAAGGGGGGGCTGAGGAACACTGAAGCTTTCTTT.

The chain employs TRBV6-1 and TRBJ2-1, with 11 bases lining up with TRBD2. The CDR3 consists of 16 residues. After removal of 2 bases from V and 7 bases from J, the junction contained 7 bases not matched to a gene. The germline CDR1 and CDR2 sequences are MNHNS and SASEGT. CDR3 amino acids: CASSEWASGRRNEQFF. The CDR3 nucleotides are TGTGCCAGCAGTGAATGGGCTAGCGGGAGGCGGAATGAGCAGTTCTTC.

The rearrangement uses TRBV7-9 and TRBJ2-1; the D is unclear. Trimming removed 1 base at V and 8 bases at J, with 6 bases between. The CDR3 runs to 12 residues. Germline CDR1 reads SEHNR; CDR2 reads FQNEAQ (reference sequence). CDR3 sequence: CASSLVADEQFF. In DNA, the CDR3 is TGTGCCAGCAGCTTAGTAGCAGATGAGCAGTTCTTC.

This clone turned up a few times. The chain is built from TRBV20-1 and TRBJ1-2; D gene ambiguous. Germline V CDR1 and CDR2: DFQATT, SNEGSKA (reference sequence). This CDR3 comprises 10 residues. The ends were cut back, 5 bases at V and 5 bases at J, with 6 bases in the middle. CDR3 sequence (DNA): TGCAGTGCTGCAGTATATGGCTACACCTTC. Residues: CSAAVYGYTF.

The CDR3 is CASSPSRWSSYEQYF. In nucleotides, the CDR3 is TGTGCCAGCAGCCCGTCGCGGTGGAGCTCCTACGAGCAGTACTTC. The chain uses TRBV7-8 and TRBJ2-7; the D is unclear. CDR1 is SGHVS, CDR2 FQNEAQ, per germline. Between the trimmed V and J ends, which lost 5 bases and 0 bases, there was a span of 14 bases. This CDR3 is built from 15 residues.

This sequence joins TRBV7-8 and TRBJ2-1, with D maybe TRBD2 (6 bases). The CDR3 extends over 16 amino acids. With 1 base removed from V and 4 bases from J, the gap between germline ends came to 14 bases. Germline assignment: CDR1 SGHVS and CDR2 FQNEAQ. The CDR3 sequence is CASSLGSLAEYNEQFF. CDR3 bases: TGTGCCAGCAGCTTAGGCTCACTAGCTGAGTACAATGAGCAGTTCTTC.

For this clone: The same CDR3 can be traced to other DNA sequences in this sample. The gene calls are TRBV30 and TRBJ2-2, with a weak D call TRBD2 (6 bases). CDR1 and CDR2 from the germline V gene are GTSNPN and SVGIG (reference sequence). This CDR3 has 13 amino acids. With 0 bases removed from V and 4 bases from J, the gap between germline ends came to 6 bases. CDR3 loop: CAWSVGGTGELFF. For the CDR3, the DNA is TGTGCCTGGAGTGTCGGGGGCACCGGGGAGCTGTTTTTT.

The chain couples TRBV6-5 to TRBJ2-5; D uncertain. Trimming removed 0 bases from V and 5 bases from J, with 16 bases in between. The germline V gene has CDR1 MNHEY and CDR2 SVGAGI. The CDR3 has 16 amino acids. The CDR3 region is CASSYSFGRRAETQYF. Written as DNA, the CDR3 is TGTGCCAGCAGTTACTCTTTTGGACGACGGGCGGAGACCCAGTACTTC.

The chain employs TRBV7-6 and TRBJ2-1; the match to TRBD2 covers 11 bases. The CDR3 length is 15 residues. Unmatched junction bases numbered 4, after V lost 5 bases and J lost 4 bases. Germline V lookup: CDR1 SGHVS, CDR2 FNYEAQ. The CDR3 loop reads CASSPTSGSYNEQFF. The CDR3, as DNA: TGTGCCAGCAGCCCAACTAGCGGGAGTTACAATGAGCAGTTCTTC.

CDR3 nucleotides: TGTGCCAGCAGCTTTATCGGCGTCGGGACAGATACGCAGTATTTT. Amino acids: CASSFIGVGTDTQYF. The chain joins TRBV7-2 to TRBJ2-3; no clear D. Germline assignment: CDR1 SGHTA and CDR2 FQGNSA. The CDR3 covers 15 residues. V lost 3 bases, J lost 3 bases, and 13 bases lay in between.

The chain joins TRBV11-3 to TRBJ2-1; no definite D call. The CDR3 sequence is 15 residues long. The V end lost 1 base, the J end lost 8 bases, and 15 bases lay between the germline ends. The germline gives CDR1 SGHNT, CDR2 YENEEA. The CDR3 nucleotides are TGTGCCAGCAGCTTAGCCCCGCCAAGCGAGGATGAGCAGTTCTTC. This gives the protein CASSLAPPSEDEQFF. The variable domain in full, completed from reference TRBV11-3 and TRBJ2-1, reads EAGVVQSPRYKIIEKKQPVAFWCNPISGHNTLYWYLQNLGQGPELLIRYENEEAVDDSQLPKDRFSAERLKGVDSTLKIQPAELGDSAVYLCASSLAPPSEDEQFFGPGTRLTVL.

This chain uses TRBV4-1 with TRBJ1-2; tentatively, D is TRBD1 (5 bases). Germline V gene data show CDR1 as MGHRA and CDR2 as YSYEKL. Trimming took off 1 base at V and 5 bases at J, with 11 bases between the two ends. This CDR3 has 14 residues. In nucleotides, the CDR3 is TGCGCCAGCAGCCAAGGGGTCAGGGAGTATGGCTACACCTTC. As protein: CASSQGVREYGYTF.

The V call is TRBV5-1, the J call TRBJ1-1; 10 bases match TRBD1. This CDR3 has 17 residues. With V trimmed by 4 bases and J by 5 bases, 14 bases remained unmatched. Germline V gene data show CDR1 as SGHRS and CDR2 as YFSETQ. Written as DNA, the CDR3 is TGCGCCAGCAGCCGGGACAGGGGTGATTGGGAAGGTACTGAAGCTTTCTTT. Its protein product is CASSRDRGDWEGTEAFF.

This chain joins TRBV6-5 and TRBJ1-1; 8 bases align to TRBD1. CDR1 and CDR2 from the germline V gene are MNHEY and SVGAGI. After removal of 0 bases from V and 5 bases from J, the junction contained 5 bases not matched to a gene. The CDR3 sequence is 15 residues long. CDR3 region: CASSYSATGVTEAFF. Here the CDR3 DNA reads TGTGCCAGCAGTTACTCTGCGACAGGGGTGACTGAAGCTTTCTTT.

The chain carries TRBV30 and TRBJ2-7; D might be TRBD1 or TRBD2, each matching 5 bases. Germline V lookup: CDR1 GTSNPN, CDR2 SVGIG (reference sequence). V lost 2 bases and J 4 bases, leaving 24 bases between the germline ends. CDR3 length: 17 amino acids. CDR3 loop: CAWSRGLQVYGAYEQYF. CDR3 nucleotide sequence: TGTGCCTGGAGTCGTGGCTTACAGGTTTACGGGGCTTACGAGCAGTACTTC.

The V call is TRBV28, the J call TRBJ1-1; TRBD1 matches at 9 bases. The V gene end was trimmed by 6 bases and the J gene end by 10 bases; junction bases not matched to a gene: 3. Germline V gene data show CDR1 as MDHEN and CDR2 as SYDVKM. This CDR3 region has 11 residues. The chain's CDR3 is CASSWGQGAFF. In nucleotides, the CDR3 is TGTGCCAGCAGCTGGGGACAGGGAGCTTTCTTT.

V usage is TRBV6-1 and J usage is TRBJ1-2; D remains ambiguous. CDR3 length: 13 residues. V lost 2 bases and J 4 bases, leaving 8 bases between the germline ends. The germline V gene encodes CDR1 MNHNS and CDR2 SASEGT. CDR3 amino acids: CASSEKVGYGYTF. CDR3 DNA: TGTGCCAGCAGTGAAAAAGTTGGCTATGGCTACACCTTC.